This is a list of T cell receptor beta chains from one sample in a study of memory CD4+ T cells and cytomegalovirus serostatus. Using immunoSEQ multiplex PCR, the repertoire was profiled, and TCRdb retains in-frame clones only, with some absent. The sample lists under 75,000 clones, over 70% seen once, with around 0.58% in the top ten. The specimen sequenced was memory CD4+ T cells from blood. These receptors came from an adult in good health and CMV-seronegative. Some clones in this sample may be carry-over from other donors' samples. Both conserved end residues are part of each CDR3. D genes are given only for firm matches. Expanded clones are given a class, and other clones once, few, many or no size at all.

clone size: NA
D gene: NA
J gene: TRBJ2-1
CDR3 length: 16
V gene: TRBV30
CDR3 protein: CAWESGRKPLGDEQFF
CDR3 DNA: TGTGCCTGGGAAAGTGGCAGGAAACCCCTAGGGGATGAGCAGTTCTTC

clone size: NA
D gene: TRBD2
J gene: TRBJ2-2
CDR3 length: 15
V gene: TRBV6-1
CDR3 protein: CASSWGGSTGGELFF
CDR3 DNA: TGTGCCAGCAGTTGGGGGGGGTCAACCGGCGGGGAGCTGTTTTTT

clone size: NA
D gene: NA
J gene: TRBJ2-5
CDR3 length: 16
V gene: TRBV5-1
CDR3 protein: CASSLGTTGRQETQYF
CDR3 DNA: TGCGCCAGCAGCTTGGGAACGACAGGGAGGCAAGAGACCCAGTACTTC

clone size: NA
D gene: NA
J gene: TRBJ1-1
CDR3 length: 13
V gene: TRBV7-2
CDR3 protein: CASSPQWDTEAFF
CDR3 DNA: TGTGCCAGCAGCCCCCAGTGGGACACTGAAGCTTTCTTT

clone size: NA
D gene: NA
J gene: TRBJ1-1
CDR3 length: 14
V gene: TRBV5-1
CDR3 protein: CASREKDGNTEAFF
CDR3 DNA: TGCGCCAGCCGGGAAAAGGACGGGAACACTGAAGCTTTCTTT

clone size: NA
D gene: NA
J gene: TRBJ1-4
CDR3 length: 13
V gene: TRBV7-9
CDR3 protein: CASSLEGGEKLFF
CDR3 DNA: TGTGCCAGCAGCTTAGAGGGAGGTGAAAAACTGTTTTTT

clone size: NA
D gene: TRBD2
J gene: TRBJ2-2
CDR3 length: 16
V gene: TRBV11-2
CDR3 protein: CASSSPGAGDTGELFF
CDR3 DNA: TGTGCCAGCAGTAGCCCTGGAGCGGGGGACACCGGGGAGCTGTTTTTT

clone size: NA
D gene: NA
J gene: TRBJ1-1
CDR3 length: 13
V gene: TRBV9
CDR3 protein: CASSKIGETEAFF
CDR3 DNA: TGTGCCAGCAGCAAAATAGGGGAAACTGAAGCTTTCTTT

clone size: NA
D gene: NA
J gene: TRBJ2-1
CDR3 length: 14
V gene: TRBV5-1
CDR3 protein: CASSLGSPGNEQFF
CDR3 DNA: TGCGCCAGCAGCTTGGGATCCCCTGGGAATGAGCAGTTCTTC

clone size: NA
D gene: NA
J gene: TRBJ2-5
CDR3 length: 15
V gene: TRBV27
CDR3 protein: CASSLGQGNQETQYF
CDR3 DNA: TGTGCCAGCAGTTTAGGCCAGGGTAACCAAGAGACCCAGTACTTC

clone size: once
D gene: NA
J gene: TRBJ2-5
CDR3 length: 10
V gene: TRBV29-1
CDR3 protein: CSAAQETQYF
CDR3 DNA: TGCAGCGCAGCACAAGAGACCCAGTACTTC

clone size: NA
D gene: TRBD1
J gene: TRBJ2-7
CDR3 length: 17
V gene: TRBV7-9
CDR3 protein: CASSRYPAGQGTYEQYF
CDR3 DNA: TGTGCCAGCAGCCGATACCCGGCGGGACAGGGGACCTACGAGCAGTACTTC

clone size: NA
D gene: NA
J gene: TRBJ1-4
CDR3 length: 13
V gene: TRBV30
CDR3 protein: CAWSVWDNEKLFF
CDR3 DNA: TGTGCCTGGAGTGTATGGGATAATGAAAAACTGTTTTTT

clone size: NA
D gene: TRBD2
J gene: TRBJ2-3
CDR3 length: 16
V gene: TRBV10-3
CDR3 protein: CAISGLAGGPDDTQYF
CDR3 DNA: TGTGCCATCAGTGGACTAGCGGGAGGGCCAGACGATACGCAGTATTTT

clone size: NA
D gene: NA
J gene: TRBJ2-3
CDR3 length: 15
V gene: TRBV29-1
CDR3 protein: CSVVTTGIEPYTQYF
CDR3 DNA: TGCAGCGTTGTGACGACAGGAATAGAGCCTTATACGCAGTATTTT

clone size: NA
D gene: NA
J gene: TRBJ1-4
CDR3 length: 15
V gene: TRBV19
CDR3 protein: CASRPQGPTNEKLFF
CDR3 DNA: TGTGCCAGTAGGCCTCAGGGGCCAACTAATGAAAAACTGTTTTTT

clone size: NA
D gene: TRBD1
J gene: TRBJ2-2
CDR3 length: 14
V gene: TRBV19
CDR3 protein: CASSPHRGTGELFF
CDR3 DNA: TGTGCCAGTAGTCCTCACAGGGGTACGGGGGAGCTGTTTTTT

clone size: NA
D gene: TRBD2
J gene: TRBJ2-3
CDR3 length: 17
V gene: TRBV2
CDR3 protein: CASSSGLAGGRTDTQYF
CDR3 DNA: TGTGCCAGCTCCTCAGGACTAGCGGGGGGTCGGACAGATACGCAGTATTTT

clone size: NA
D gene: NA
J gene: TRBJ1-1
CDR3 length: 15
V gene: TRBV18
CDR3 protein: CASSPGRWDPTEAFF
CDR3 DNA: TGTGCCAGCTCACCGGGCAGGTGGGATCCCACTGAAGCTTTCTTT

clone size: NA
D gene: NA
J gene: TRBJ1-3
CDR3 length: 17
V gene: TRBV12-5
CDR3 protein: CASGPLAGRWSGNTIYF
CDR3 DNA: TGTGCTAGTGGTCCATTGGCGGGCAGGTGGTCTGGAAACACCATATATTTT

clone size: NA
D gene: NA
J gene: TRBJ1-3
CDR3 length: 13
V gene: TRBV11-3
CDR3 protein: CASSFSLGNTIYF
CDR3 DNA: TGTGCCAGCAGCTTTTCCCTAGGCAACACCATATATTTT

clone size: NA
D gene: TRBD1
J gene: TRBJ2-7
CDR3 length: 14
V gene: TRBV28
CDR3 protein: CASSSGQGSSEQYF
CDR3 DNA: TGTGCCAGCAGTTCTGGACAGGGTTCAAGCGAGCAGTACTTC

clone size: NA
D gene: TRBD2
J gene: TRBJ2-2
CDR3 length: 15
V gene: TRBV10-3
CDR3 protein: CAIRPGGVNTGELFF
CDR3 DNA: TGTGCCATCAGACCGGGGGGGGTGAACACCGGGGAGCTGTTTTTT

clone size: NA
D gene: NA
J gene: TRBJ2-7
CDR3 length: 15
V gene: TRBV2
CDR3 protein: CASSVDGFPTGEQYF
CDR3 DNA: TGTGCCAGCAGTGTGGACGGATTTCCTACGGGGGAGCAGTACTTC

clone size: NA
D gene: NA
J gene: TRBJ1-2
CDR3 length: 13
V gene: TRBV6-5
CDR3 protein: CASRTKTNYGYTF
CDR3 DNA: TGTGCCAGCAGAACGAAGACAAACTATGGCTACACCTTC

clone size: NA
D gene: NA
J gene: TRBJ1-2
CDR3 length: 12
V gene: TRBV30
CDR3 protein: CAWKTRPYGYTF
CDR3 DNA: TGTGCCTGGAAAACCCGGCCCTATGGCTACACCTTC

clone size: NA
D gene: NA
J gene: TRBJ1-2
CDR3 length: 17
V gene: TRBV21-1
CDR3 protein: CASSKSRGIPYNYGYTF
CDR3 DNA: TGTGCCAGCAGCAAATCCAGGGGTATCCCGTATAACTATGGCTACACCTTC

clone size: NA
D gene: NA
J gene: TRBJ2-7
CDR3 length: 15
V gene: TRBV15
CDR3 protein: CATSRDRTVPYEQYF
CDR3 DNA: TGTGCCACCAGCAGAGACCGAACAGTTCCCTACGAGCAGTACTTC

clone size: few
D gene: NA
J gene: TRBJ2-3
CDR3 length: 15
V gene: TRBV19
CDR3 protein: CASSPWTATSDTQYF
CDR3 DNA: TGTGCCAGTAGTCCCTGGACAGCGACCTCAGATACGCAGTATTTT

clone size: NA
D gene: NA
J gene: TRBJ2-6
CDR3 length: 16
V gene: TRBV5-4
CDR3 protein: CASSLGGQEGANVLTF
CDR3 DNA: TGTGCCAGCAGCTTGGGGGGGCAGGAAGGGGCCAACGTCCTGACTTTC

clone size: few
D gene: TRBD2
J gene: TRBJ2-5
CDR3 length: 18
V gene: TRBV7-9
CDR3 protein: CASSLPPRLAGTQETQYF
CDR3 DNA: TGTGCCAGCAGCTTACCGCCTCGACTAGCGGGAACTCAAGAGACCCAGTACTTC

clone size: once
D gene: NA
J gene: TRBJ1-4
CDR3 length: 18
V gene: TRBV4-3
CDR3 protein: CASSQDIPQVATNEKLFF
CDR3 DNA: TGCGCCAGCAGCCAAGATATTCCCCAGGTAGCAACTAATGAAAAACTGTTTTTT

clone size: NA
D gene: NA
J gene: TRBJ2-3
CDR3 length: 15
V gene: TRBV6-1
CDR3 protein: CASSERQGRTDTQYF
CDR3 DNA: TGTGCCAGCAGTGAAAGGCAGGGGAGGACAGATACGCAGTATTTT

clone size: NA
D gene: NA
J gene: TRBJ1-2
CDR3 length: 15
V gene: TRBV11-2
CDR3 protein: CASSLNSLRTAGYTF
CDR3 DNA: TGTGCCAGCAGCTTAAATTCCTTAAGGACGGCGGGCTACACCTTC

clone size: NA
D gene: TRBD1
J gene: TRBJ1-2
CDR3 length: 14
V gene: TRBV2
CDR3 protein: CASRLTGGSYGYTF
CDR3 DNA: TGTGCCAGCAGGCTAACAGGGGGTTCCTATGGCTACACCTTC

clone size: NA
D gene: TRBD2
J gene: TRBJ2-7
CDR3 length: 17
V gene: TRBV28
CDR3 protein: CASNSFRTSGRIYEQYF
CDR3 DNA: TGTGCCAGCAACTCCTTTCGGACTAGCGGGAGAATCTACGAGCAGTACTTC

clone size: NA
D gene: NA
J gene: TRBJ1-2
CDR3 length: 12
V gene: TRBV7-2
CDR3 protein: CASSPYDYGYTF
CDR3 DNA: TGTGCCAGCAGCCCATATGACTATGGCTACACCTTC

clone size: NA
D gene: NA
J gene: TRBJ2-3
CDR3 length: 14
V gene: TRBV19
CDR3 protein: CASSMGRDTDTQYF
CDR3 DNA: TGTGCCAGTAGTATGGGCAGGGACACAGATACGCAGTATTTT

clone size: NA
D gene: TRBD1
J gene: TRBJ1-4
CDR3 length: 16
V gene: TRBV7-9
CDR3 protein: CASSLGDRGLNEKLFF
CDR3 DNA: TGTGCCAGCAGCTTAGGGGACAGGGGGCTTAATGAAAAACTGTTTTTT

clone size: NA
D gene: NA
J gene: TRBJ2-7
CDR3 length: 15
V gene: TRBV5-1
CDR3 protein: CASSLMGGGVYEQYF
CDR3 DNA: TGCGCCAGCAGCTTGATGGGAGGCGGCGTCTACGAGCAGTACTTC

clone size: NA
D gene: TRBD1
J gene: TRBJ2-7
CDR3 length: 11
V gene: TRBV6-1
CDR3 protein: CASSPRDRRYF
CDR3 DNA: TGTGCCAGCAGTCCCCGGGACAGGCGATACTTC

clone size: NA
D gene: NA
J gene: TRBJ2-5
CDR3 length: 17
V gene: TRBV28
CDR3 protein: CASNSARATGLRETQYF
CDR3 DNA: TGTGCCAGCAACTCGGCGCGAGCAACAGGGCTACGAGAGACCCAGTACTTC

clone size: once
D gene: NA
J gene: TRBJ1-1
CDR3 length: 16
V gene: TRBV28
CDR3 protein: CASPRGREAANTEAFF
CDR3 DNA: TGTGCCAGCCCTAGAGGCAGGGAGGCGGCGAACACTGAAGCTTTCTTT

clone size: once
D gene: NA
J gene: TRBJ1-3
CDR3 length: 15
V gene: TRBV10-3
CDR3 protein: CAISERFRSGNTIYF
CDR3 DNA: TGTGCCATCAGTGAAAGGTTTCGCTCTGGAAACACCATATATTTT

clone size: NA
D gene: NA
J gene: TRBJ1-1
CDR3 length: 13
V gene: TRBV7-2
CDR3 protein: CASSRVTGTEAFF
CDR3 DNA: TGTGCCAGCAGCCGGGTAACTGGCACTGAAGCTTTCTTT

clone size: NA
D gene: NA
J gene: TRBJ2-5
CDR3 length: 11
V gene: TRBV12-5
CDR3 protein: CASGLRETQYF
CDR3 DNA: TGTGCTAGTGGCCTCCGGGAGACCCAGTACTTC

clone size: NA
D gene: NA
J gene: TRBJ2-1
CDR3 length: 13
V gene: TRBV6-4
CDR3 protein: CASSEKEFNEQFF
CDR3 DNA: TGTGCCAGCAGTGAAAAGGAGTTCAATGAGCAGTTCTTC

clone size: few
D gene: NA
J gene: TRBJ1-6
CDR3 length: 14
V gene: TRBV4-3
CDR3 protein: CASSQATGYSPLHF
CDR3 DNA: TGCGCCAGCAGCCAAGCCACAGGTTATTCACCCCTCCACTTT

clone size: once
D gene: NA
J gene: TRBJ2-3
CDR3 length: 15
V gene: TRBV5-6
CDR3 protein: CASSLPAGRTDTQYF
CDR3 DNA: TGTGCCAGCAGCTTGCCCGCGGGGCGCACAGATACGCAGTATTTT

clone size: NA
D gene: TRBD1
J gene: TRBJ2-7
CDR3 length: 17
V gene: TRBV7-2
CDR3 protein: CASSRPPIRTGPTEQYF
CDR3 DNA: TGTGCCAGCAGCCGCCCTCCAATTCGGACAGGCCCCACCGAGCAGTACTTC

clone size: NA
D gene: NA
J gene: TRBJ1-6
CDR3 length: 13
V gene: TRBV2
CDR3 protein: CASSEEGVSPLHF
CDR3 DNA: TGTGCCAGCAGTGAAGAGGGGGTTTCACCCCTCCACTTT

clone size: NA
D gene: NA
J gene: TRBJ1-3
CDR3 length: 15
V gene: TRBV5-5
CDR3 protein: CASSLRPSSGNTIYF
CDR3 DNA: TGTGCCAGCAGCTTGAGGCCTAGTTCTGGAAACACCATATATTTT

clone size: NA
D gene: TRBD1
J gene: TRBJ2-2
CDR3 length: 15
V gene: TRBV10-3
CDR3 protein: CATGLQGPNTGELFF
CDR3 DNA: TGTGCCACCGGCCTACAGGGGCCGAACACCGGGGAGCTGTTTTTT

clone size: NA
D gene: TRBD1
J gene: TRBJ2-7
CDR3 length: 14
V gene: TRBV5-4
CDR3 protein: CASSRRDSTYEQYF
CDR3 DNA: TGTGCCAGCAGCCGCCGGGACAGCACCTACGAGCAGTACTTC

clone size: NA
D gene: NA
J gene: TRBJ1-1
CDR3 length: 15
V gene: TRBV15
CDR3 protein: CATSRVWGLNTEAFF
CDR3 DNA: TGTGCCACCAGCAGGGTGTGGGGGCTGAACACTGAAGCTTTCTTT

clone size: NA
D gene: NA
J gene: TRBJ2-1
CDR3 length: 16
V gene: TRBV11-3
CDR3 protein: CASSLGRSGPRNEQFF
CDR3 DNA: TGTGCCAGCAGCTTAGGTCGGTCAGGGCCACGGAATGAGCAGTTCTTC